The 21 T cell receptor beta chains in this list originate from one sample, sequenced in a study of shared clonotypes between healthy human individuals. The table came from immunoSEQ multiplex PCR; TCRdb's copy has only in-frame clones and leaves some out. The sample carries 1.6 million or so clones, approximately 98.5% recorded once. Sequenced input: naive CD4+ T cells sorted from blood. Subset: CD45RA+ positively selected. The receptor source for this set is a man aged 30 to 45 in good health.

In DNA, the CDR3 is TGCGCCAGCAGCCAAGATTTGGCGGCCCCGCTAAATCAGCCCCAGCATTTT. This translates into CASSQDLAAPLNQPQHF. The V and J genes are TRBV4-1 and TRBJ1-5, with D hard to call. The CDR3 covers 17 residues. V lost 0 bases and J lost 4, with 16 bases in between. The germline V gene encodes CDR1 MGHRA and CDR2 YSYEKL.

Regarding this clone: The sample carries other DNA sequences with the same CDR3. The chain links TRBV18 to TRBJ1-1; TRBD1 matches at 8 bases. The J segment lost 1 base and the V segment lost 6 bases, leaving 4 bases of the junction unmatched. This CDR3 has 14 residues. CDR1 is KGHSH and CDR2 is LQKENI in the germline V gene. The CDR3 nucleotides are TGTGCCAGCTCTCCTGGGACAGGGAACACTGAAGCTTTCTTT. It codes for CASSPGTGNTEAFF.

V usage is TRBV5-1 and J usage is TRBJ1-2, with unresolved D. The CDR3 extends over 14 amino acids. Trimming stripped 4 bases from V and 8 bases from J, with 18 bases between. Germline V gives CDR1 SGHRS, CDR2 YFSETQ. DNA of the CDR3: TGCGCCAGCAGCGCGACACCACCCACGGGGGGCTACACCTTC. Amino acids: CASSATPPTGGYTF. Together with reference TRBV5-1 and TRBJ1-2, the CDR3 gives the full variable domain: KAGVTQTPRYLIKTRGQQVTLSCSPISGHRSVSWYQQTPGQGLQFLFEYFSETQRNKGNFPGRFSGRQFSNSRSEMNVSTLELGDSALYLCASSATPPTGGYTFGSGTRLTVV.

The rearrangement links TRBV5-6 to TRBJ2-7; D may be TRBD1 or TRBD2 (5 bases each). The CDR3 length is 16 residues. Germline CDR1 is SGHDT and CDR2 is YYEEEE. V shed 3 bases and J shed 4 bases, with 20 bases lying between them. The CDR3 region is CASSWGRGRIPYEQYF. In DNA, the CDR3 is TGTGCCAGCAGCTGGGGTAGGGGACGAATACCTTACGAGCAGTACTTC.

V and J are TRBV7-2 and TRBJ2-5; D is unclear. The CDR3 loop spans 16 amino acids. V was clipped by 3 bases and J by 5 bases, with 19 bases between them. Germline lookup yields CDR1 SGHTA and CDR2 FQGNSA. The CDR3 nucleotides are TGTGCCAGCAGCTTGGGTCCGGCCACAGCGAAGGAGACCCAGTACTTC. It yields the protein CASSLGPATAKETQYF. Variable domain in full (rest from reference TRBV7-2 and TRBJ2-5): GAGVSQSPSNKVTEKGKDVELRCDPISGHTALYWYRQSLGQGLEFLIYFQGNSAPDKSGLPSDRFSAERTGGSVSTLTIQRTQQEDSAVYLCASSLGPATAKETQYFGPGTRLLVL.

In this sample, this clone turned up once. The chain combines TRBV27 with TRBJ2-1; D is undetermined. Germline CDR1 is MNHEY and CDR2 is SMNVEV (reference sequence). This CDR3 comprises 15 residues. V was clipped by 6 bases and J by 9 bases, with 21 bases between them. The CDR3 region is CASSIRAQPHSEQFF. In DNA, the CDR3 is TGTGCCAGCAGCATCCGGGCCCAGCCCCATAGTGAGCAGTTCTTC.

A word on this clone: The sample carries other DNA sequences with the same CDR3. The chain uses TRBV7-9 and TRBJ1-5; a weak D match, TRBD1 (5 bases). Germline assignment: CDR1 SEHNR and CDR2 FQNEAQ (reference sequence). The V gene lost 6 bases and the J gene lost 3 bases, with 9 bases spanning the gap. The CDR3 consists of 13 residues. The DNA of the CDR3 is TGTGCCAGCAGTCGAGGGGCCAATCAGCCCCAGCATTTT. Its protein product is CASSRGANQPQHF.

The CDR3, as DNA: TGTGCCAGCAGCCCCCCGGGACGGAGGATGAACACTGAAGCTTTCTTT. Translating it yields CASSPPGRRMNTEAFF. This chain joins TRBV11-2 and TRBJ1-1, with a tentative D call TRBD1 (5 bases). The germline V gene has CDR1 SGHAT and CDR2 FQNNGV. The V end was cut by 5 bases, the J end by 0 bases, with 16 bases between. The CDR3 has 16 residues.

This chain links TRBV7-9 with TRBJ1-5; D possibly corresponds to TRBD1 (6 bases). In germline, CDR1 is SEHNR, CDR2 FQNEAQ (reference sequence). The CDR3 has 13 amino acids. V lost 2 bases, J lost 11 bases, and 13 bases lay in between. The CDR3: CASSLQQGLAQHF. CDR3 nucleotide sequence: TGTGCCAGCAGCTTACAACAGGGTTTGGCCCAGCATTTT.

The V call is TRBV28, the J call TRBJ2-1; a weak D match, TRBD1 (5 bases). The germline gives CDR1 MDHEN, CDR2 SYDVKM. The germline V and J ends were trimmed by 6 bases and 5 bases, with 17 bases remaining between them. This CDR3 spans 15 amino acids. CDR3 nucleotide sequence: TGTGCCAGCAGACTTTCGCTGGGGCGCGACAATGAGCAGTTCTTC. This encodes CASRLSLGRDNEQFF.

The chain joins TRBV29-1 to TRBJ2-7, with D perhaps being TRBD1 or TRBD2 (5 bases each). This CDR3 has 11 residues. V was clipped by 4 bases and J by 3 bases, with 7 bases between them. Germline V gives CDR1 SQVTM, CDR2 ANQGSEA. This CDR3 reads CSVGDHYEQYF. Here the CDR3 DNA reads TGCAGCGTTGGGGACCACTACGAGCAGTACTTC.

This rearrangement joins TRBV15 to TRBJ2-7; 10 bases map to TRBD1. Germline V gene data show CDR1 as LNHNV and CDR2 as YYDKDF (reference sequence). The CDR3 consists of 14 residues. V was pared by 3 bases and J by 4 bases, with 3 bases of the junction left unmatched. The CDR3 DNA sequence: TGTGCCACCAGCAGGACAGGGGGCAAATACGAGCAGTACTTC. It codes for CATSRTGGKYEQYF.

V usage is TRBV18 and J usage is TRBJ2-5; tentatively, D is TRBD1 (7 bases). V was trimmed by 4 bases and J by 4 bases, leaving 16 bases between them. The CDR3 spans 15 residues. From germline, CDR1 is KGHSH and CDR2 LQKENI. The CDR3: CASSRDRQGGETQYF. Written as DNA, the CDR3 is TGTGCCAGCTCACGGGATAGACAGGGAGGAGAGACCCAGTACTTC. Filled out from reference TRBV18 and TRBJ2-5, the complete variable domain reads NAGVMQNPRHLVRRRGQEARLRCSPMKGHSHVYWYRQLPEEGLKFMVYLQKENIIDESGMPKERFSAEFPKEGPSILRIQQVVRGDSAAYFCASSRDRQGGETQYFGPGTRLLVL.

The DNA of the CDR3 is TGTGCCAGCAGAAGGACTAGCGGGAGTGTGAACACCGGGGAGCTGTTTTTT. This gives the protein CASRRTSGSVNTGELFF. This chain uses TRBV6-4 with TRBJ2-2; 13 nucleotides match TRBD2. After removal of 6 bases from V and 1 base from J, the junction contained 5 bases not matched to a gene. From germline, CDR1 is MRHNA and CDR2 SNTAGT. The length of the CDR3 is 17 residues.

The rearrangement uses TRBV18 and TRBJ1-2, with D possibly TRBD1 on 6 matching bases. Germline lookup yields CDR1 KGHSH and CDR2 LQKENI. The ends were cut back, 6 bases at V and 8 bases at J, with 25 bases in the middle. The CDR3 totals 16 residues. CDR3 DNA sequence: TGTGCCAGCTCTCTACCGTCGGGACAACTCACGGGCGGCTACACCTTC. This sequence encodes CASSLPSGQLTGGYTF.

The chain joins TRBV28 to TRBJ2-3; TRBD1 is a possible D gene (6 bases). V gave up 6 bases and J gave up 2 bases, with 12 bases separating them. Germline CDR1 MDHEN, CDR2 SYDVKM. This CDR3 is 14 amino acids long. The CDR3 sequence: CASSTDRITDTQYF. For the CDR3, the DNA is TGTGCCAGCAGCACCGACAGGATCACAGATACGCAGTATTTT.

The rearrangement joins TRBV6-6 to TRBJ2-7, with 8 bases that match TRBD2. V was clipped by 4 bases and J by 4 bases; unmatched bases: 6. Germline V gene lookup returns CDR1 MNHNY and CDR2 SVGAGI (reference sequence). The CDR3 has 14 residues. Here the CDR3 reads CASSSAGVGYEQYF. CDR3 nucleotide sequence: TGTGCCAGCAGTTCAGCGGGAGTCGGGTACGAGCAGTACTTC.

The gene calls are TRBV7-2 and TRBJ2-1, with 10 nucleotides matching TRBD2. Germline-derived CDR1 and CDR2 are SGHTA and FQGNSA. Germline trimming cut 0 bases from V and 8 bases from J; bases unmatched to any gene: 4. The CDR3 sequence is 15 residues long. CDR3 amino acids: CASSLAAGGGDEQFF. CDR3 coding DNA: TGTGCCAGCAGCTTAGCAGCGGGAGGGGGCGATGAGCAGTTCTTC.

This clone was observed a single time. The chain uses TRBV4-2 and TRBJ1-1; tentatively, D is TRBD1 (5 bases). This CDR3 contains 13 residues. V dropped 4 bases and J dropped 1 base, with 7 bases sitting between them. Germline V gives CDR1 LGHNA, CDR2 YNFKEQ. The CDR3 region is CASSLGPNTEAFF. Written as DNA, the CDR3 is TGTGCCAGCAGCCTGGGGCCGAACACTGAAGCTTTCTTT.

The rearrangement joins TRBV16 to TRBJ1-2; D remains unclear. The CDR3 contains 13 residues. V lost 4 bases and J 4 bases, leaving 10 bases between the germline ends. CDR1 and CDR2 (germline): KGHSY, FQNENV. CDR3 nucleotides: TGTGCCAGCAGCCCCACTGGCTTCTATGGCTACACCTTC. It specifies CASSPTGFYGYTF. The variable domain in full, completed from reference TRBV16 and TRBJ1-2, reads GEEVAQTPKHLVRGEGQKAKLYCAPIKGHSYVFWYQQVLKNEFKFLISFQNENVFDETGMPKERFSAKCLPNSPCSLEIQATKLEDSAVYFCASSPTGFYGYTFGSGTRLTVV.

V gene TRBV18 combines with J gene TRBJ2-4; TRBD1 might be the D (6 bases). The CDR3 runs to 17 residues. Germline CDR1 and CDR2: KGHSH and LQKENI. With 3 bases removed from V and 0 bases from J, the gap between germline ends came to 15 bases. This CDR3 reads CASSPLRTAIAKNIQYF. The CDR3, as DNA: TGTGCCAGCTCACCTCTGAGGACAGCGATAGCCAAAAACATTCAGTACTTC.